This TCR beta chain is drawn from a study of T-cell memory formation after mild COVID-19. As for the study in general: TCR clusters were mostly donor specific.

TCRdb re-called the 5' RACE reads with MiXCR, one entry per CDR3 protein. The sample holds just over 300,000 distinct CDR3 sequences, around 19% seen once. The study, taken as a whole, reports: Some responding clones appeared in pre-infection memory, suggesting cross-reactive memory joined. CD4+ contracting clones were found mainly in CM and EM, and CD8+ ones in EMRA. Clones contracting over day 15 to 85 were CD4/CD8 balanced, with later expanders leaning CD4+.

This clonotype occurred many times. Its antigen is not known. The sample taken for sequencing was PBMCs or a T cell subset sorted from them (not recorded which). This clonotype originated in a young man who had mild COVID-19 (a few samples of this study predate the infection). Cell type and time point are not known.

CDR3 protein: CAISAGQGGNTIYF. In DNA, the CDR3 is TGTGCCATCAGCGCGGGACAGGGTGGAAACACCATATATTTT. This sequence joins TRBV10-3 and TRBJ1-3, with TRBD1 identical over 9 bases. This CDR3 spans 14 amino acids. With V trimmed by 6 bases and J by 3 bases, 3 bases remained unmatched. Germline values: CDR1 ENHRY, CDR2 SYGVKD.